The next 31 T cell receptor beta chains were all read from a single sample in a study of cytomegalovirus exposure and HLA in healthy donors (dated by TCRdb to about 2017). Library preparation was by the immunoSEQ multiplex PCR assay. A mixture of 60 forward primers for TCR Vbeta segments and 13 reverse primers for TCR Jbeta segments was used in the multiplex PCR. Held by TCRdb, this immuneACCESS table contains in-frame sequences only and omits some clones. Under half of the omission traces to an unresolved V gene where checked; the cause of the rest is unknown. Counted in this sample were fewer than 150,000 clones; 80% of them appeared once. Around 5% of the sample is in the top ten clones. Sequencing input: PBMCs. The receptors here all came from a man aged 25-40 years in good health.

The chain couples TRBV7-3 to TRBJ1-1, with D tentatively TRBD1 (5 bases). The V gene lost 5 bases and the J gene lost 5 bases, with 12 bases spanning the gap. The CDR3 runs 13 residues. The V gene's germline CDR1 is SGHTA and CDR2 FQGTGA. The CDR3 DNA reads TGTGCCAGCAGCCCAACCCGGGGGACTGAAGCTTTCTTT. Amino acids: CASSPTRGTEAFF.

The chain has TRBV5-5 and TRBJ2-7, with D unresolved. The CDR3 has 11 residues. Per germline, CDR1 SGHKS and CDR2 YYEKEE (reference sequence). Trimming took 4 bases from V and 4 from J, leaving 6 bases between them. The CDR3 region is CASSQQYEQYF. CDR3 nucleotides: TGTGCCAGCAGCCAACAGTACGAGCAGTACTTC.

The CDR3 loop is CASSVGAGVGEQFF. In DNA, the CDR3 is TGTGCCAGCAGCGTAGGGGCGGGAGTAGGTGAGCAGTTCTTC. The V call is TRBV9, the J call TRBJ2-1; 7 positions agree with TRBD2. CDR3 length equals 14 residues. V trimming: 0 bases; J trimming: 9 bases; junction bases outside the gene matches: 6. CDR1 and CDR2 (germline): SGDLS, YYNGEE.

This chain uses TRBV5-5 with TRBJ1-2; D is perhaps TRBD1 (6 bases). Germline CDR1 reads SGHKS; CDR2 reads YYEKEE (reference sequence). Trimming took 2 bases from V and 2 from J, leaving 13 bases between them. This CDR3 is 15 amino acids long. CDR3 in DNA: TGTGCCAGCAGCTTCTGGGACACCAAAAACTATGGCTACACCTTC. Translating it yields CASSFWDTKNYGYTF. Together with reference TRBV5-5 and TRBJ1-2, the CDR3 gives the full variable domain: DAGVTQSPTHLIKTRGQQVTLRCSPISGHKSVSWYQQVLGQGPQFIFQYYEKEERGRGNFPDRFSARQFPNYSSELNVNALLLGDSALYLCASSFWDTKNYGYTFGSGTRLTVV.

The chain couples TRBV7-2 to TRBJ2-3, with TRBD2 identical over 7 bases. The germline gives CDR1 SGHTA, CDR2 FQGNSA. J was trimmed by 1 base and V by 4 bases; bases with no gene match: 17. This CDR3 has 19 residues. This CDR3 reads CASSWAFSLSGKGTDTQYF. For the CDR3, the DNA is TGTGCCAGCAGCTGGGCTTTTTCGCTCAGCGGGAAAGGCACAGATACGCAGTATTTT.

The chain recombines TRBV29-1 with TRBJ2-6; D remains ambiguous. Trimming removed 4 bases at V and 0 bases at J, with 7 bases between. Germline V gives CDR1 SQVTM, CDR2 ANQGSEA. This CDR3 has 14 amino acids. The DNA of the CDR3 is TGCAGCGTTGTTTTAGACTCTGGGGCCAACGTCCTGACTTTC. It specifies CSVVLDSGANVLTF.

CDR3 nucleotide sequence: TGTGCCAGCAGCTTATTCGCGGGCCGTCGGGGCTACACCTTC. It codes for CASSLFAGRRGYTF. The V gene is TRBV7-9, the J gene TRBJ1-2; D not certain. The CDR3 spans 14 residues. The germline V and J ends were trimmed by 2 bases and 8 bases, with 15 bases remaining between them. Per the germline V gene, CDR1 is SEHNR and CDR2 is FQNEAQ (reference sequence).

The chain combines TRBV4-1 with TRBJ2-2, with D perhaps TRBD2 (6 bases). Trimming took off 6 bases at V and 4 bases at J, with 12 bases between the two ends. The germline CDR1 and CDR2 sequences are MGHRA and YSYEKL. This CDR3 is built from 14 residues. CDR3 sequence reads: CASRGQGGTGELFF. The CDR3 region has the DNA TGCGCCAGCAGGGGGCAGGGAGGCACCGGGGAGCTGTTTTTT.

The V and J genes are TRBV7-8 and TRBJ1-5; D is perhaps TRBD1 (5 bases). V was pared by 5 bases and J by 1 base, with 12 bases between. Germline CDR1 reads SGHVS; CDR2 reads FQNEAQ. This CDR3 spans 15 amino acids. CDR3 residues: CASSEQGGSNQPQHF. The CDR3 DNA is TGTGCCAGCAGCGAGCAGGGAGGAAGCAATCAGCCCCAGCATTTT.

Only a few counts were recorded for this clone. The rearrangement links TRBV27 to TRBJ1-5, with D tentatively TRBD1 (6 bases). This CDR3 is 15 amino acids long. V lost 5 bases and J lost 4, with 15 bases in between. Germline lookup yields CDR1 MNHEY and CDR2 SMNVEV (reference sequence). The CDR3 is CASSPHRDGNQPQHF. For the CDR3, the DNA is TGTGCCAGCAGTCCGCACAGGGATGGTAATCAGCCCCAGCATTTT.

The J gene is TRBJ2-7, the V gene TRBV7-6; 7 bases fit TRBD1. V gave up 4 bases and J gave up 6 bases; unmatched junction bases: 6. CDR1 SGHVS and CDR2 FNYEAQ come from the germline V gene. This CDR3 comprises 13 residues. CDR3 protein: CASSSDRVGEQYF. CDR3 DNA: TGTGCCAGCAGCTCCGACAGGGTTGGCGAGCAGTACTTC.

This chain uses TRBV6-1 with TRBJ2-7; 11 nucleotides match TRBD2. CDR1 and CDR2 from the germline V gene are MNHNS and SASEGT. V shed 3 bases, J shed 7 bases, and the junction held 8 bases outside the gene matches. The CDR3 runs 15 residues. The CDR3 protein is CASSEETSGNEEQYF. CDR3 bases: TGTGCCAGCAGTGAGGAGACTAGCGGGAATGAAGAGCAGTACTTC.

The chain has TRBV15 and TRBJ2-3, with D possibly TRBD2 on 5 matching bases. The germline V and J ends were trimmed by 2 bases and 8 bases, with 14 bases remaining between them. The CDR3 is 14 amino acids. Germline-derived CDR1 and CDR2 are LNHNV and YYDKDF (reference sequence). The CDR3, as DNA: TGTGCCACCAGCAGACCCCCTGTACTAGTTACGCAGTATTTT. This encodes CATSRPPVLVTQYF.

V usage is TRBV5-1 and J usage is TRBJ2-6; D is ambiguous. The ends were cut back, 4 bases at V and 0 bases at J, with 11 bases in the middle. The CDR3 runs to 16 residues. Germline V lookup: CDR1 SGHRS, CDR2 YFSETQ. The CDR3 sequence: CASSPDSSSGANVLTF. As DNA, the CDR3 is TGCGCCAGCAGCCCCGACTCGAGCTCTGGGGCCAACGTCCTGACTTTC.

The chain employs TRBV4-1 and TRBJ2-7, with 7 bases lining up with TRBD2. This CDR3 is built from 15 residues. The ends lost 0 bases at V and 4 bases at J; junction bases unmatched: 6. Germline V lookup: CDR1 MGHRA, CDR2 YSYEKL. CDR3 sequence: CASSQDGLAEYEQYF. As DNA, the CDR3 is TGCGCCAGCAGCCAAGATGGCCTAGCGGAATACGAGCAGTACTTC.

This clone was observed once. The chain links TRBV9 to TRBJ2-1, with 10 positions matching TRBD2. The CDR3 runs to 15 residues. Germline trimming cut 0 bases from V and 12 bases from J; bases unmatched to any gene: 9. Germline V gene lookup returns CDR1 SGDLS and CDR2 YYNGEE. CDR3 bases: TGTGCCAGCAGCGTAGATGGGGCTAGCGGGAGAGGGCAGTTCTTC. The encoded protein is CASSVDGASGRGQFF.

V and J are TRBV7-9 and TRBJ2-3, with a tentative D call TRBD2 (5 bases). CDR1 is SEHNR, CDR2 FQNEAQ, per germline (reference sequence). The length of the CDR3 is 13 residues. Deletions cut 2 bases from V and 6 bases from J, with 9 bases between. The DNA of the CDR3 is TGTGCCAGCAGCTTACGGGGTGGGGATACGCAGTATTTT. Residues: CASSLRGGDTQYF.

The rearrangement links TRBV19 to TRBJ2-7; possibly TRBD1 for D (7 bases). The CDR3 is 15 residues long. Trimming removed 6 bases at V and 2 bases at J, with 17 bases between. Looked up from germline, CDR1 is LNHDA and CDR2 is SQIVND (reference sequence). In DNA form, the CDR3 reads TGTGCCAGTAGACGGGAGACAGGGCAGCCCTACGAGCAGTACTTC. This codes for CASRRETGQPYEQYF.

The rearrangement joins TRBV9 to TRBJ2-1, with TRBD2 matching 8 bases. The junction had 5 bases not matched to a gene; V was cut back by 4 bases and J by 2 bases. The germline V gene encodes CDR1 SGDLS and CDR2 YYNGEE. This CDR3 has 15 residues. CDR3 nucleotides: TGTGCCAGCAGCTCGACTAGCGCCACCTACAATGAGCAGTTCTTC. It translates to CASSSTSATYNEQFF.

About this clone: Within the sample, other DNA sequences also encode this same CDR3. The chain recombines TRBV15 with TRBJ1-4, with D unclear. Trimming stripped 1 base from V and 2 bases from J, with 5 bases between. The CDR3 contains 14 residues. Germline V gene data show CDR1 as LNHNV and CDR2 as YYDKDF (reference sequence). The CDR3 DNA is TGTGCCACCAGCAGAGGGAGTACTAATGAAAAACTGTTTTTT. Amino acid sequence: CATSRGSTNEKLFF.

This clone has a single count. CDR3: CASSKTSGEPLNAKTQYF. The CDR3 DNA is TGTGCCAGCTCGAAGACTAGCGGAGAACCTCTGAACGCGAAGACCCAGTACTTC. The chain links TRBV18 to TRBJ2-5; the match to TRBD2 covers 9 bases. V shed 6 bases, J shed 6 bases, and the junction held 20 bases outside the gene matches. The CDR3 contains 18 residues. Looked up from germline, CDR1 is KGHSH and CDR2 is LQKENI. Variable domain in full (rest from reference TRBV18 and TRBJ2-5): NAGVMQNPRHLVRRRGQEARLRCSPMKGHSHVYWYRQLPEEGLKFMVYLQKENIIDESGMPKERFSAEFPKEGPSILRIQQVVRGDSAAYFCASSKTSGEPLNAKTQYFGPGTRLLVL.

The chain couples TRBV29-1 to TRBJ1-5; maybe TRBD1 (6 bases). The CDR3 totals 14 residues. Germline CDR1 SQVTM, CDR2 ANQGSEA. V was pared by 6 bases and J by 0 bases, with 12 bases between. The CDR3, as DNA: TGCAGCGTCTCAGGGGCTTATAGCAATCAGCCCCAGCATTTT. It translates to CSVSGAYSNQPQHF.

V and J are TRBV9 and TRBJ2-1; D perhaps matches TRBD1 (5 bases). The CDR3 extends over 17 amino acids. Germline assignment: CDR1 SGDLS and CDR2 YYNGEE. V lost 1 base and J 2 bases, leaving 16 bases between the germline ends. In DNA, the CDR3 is TGTGCCAGCAGCGTAAGGGGTCGGACGGCCGCCTACAATGAGCAGTTCTTC. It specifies CASSVRGRTAAYNEQFF.

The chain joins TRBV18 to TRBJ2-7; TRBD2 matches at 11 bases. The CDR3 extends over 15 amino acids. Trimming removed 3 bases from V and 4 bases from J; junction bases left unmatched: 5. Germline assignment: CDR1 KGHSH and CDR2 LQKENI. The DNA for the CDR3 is TGTGCCAGCTCACCTGGGCTAGCGGGAGGTTACGAGCAGTACTTC. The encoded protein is CASSPGLAGGYEQYF.

DNA for the CDR3: TGTGCCAGTAGTAGAGACAGGGTCTTTGGGCCAGAGACCCAGTACTTC. Translating it yields CASSRDRVFGPETQYF. The chain has TRBV19 and TRBJ2-5; 7 nucleotides line up with TRBD1. Germline CDR1 reads LNHDA; CDR2 reads SQIVND (reference sequence). With 4 bases clipped from V and 4 bases from J, the junction kept 12 bases outside the gene matches. The CDR3 is made up of 16 amino acids.

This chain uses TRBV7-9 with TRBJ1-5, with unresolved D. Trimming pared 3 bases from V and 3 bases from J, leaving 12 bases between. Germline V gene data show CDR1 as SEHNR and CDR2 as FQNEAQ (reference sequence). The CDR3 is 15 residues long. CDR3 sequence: CASSLAAGYNQPQHF. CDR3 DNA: TGTGCCAGCAGCTTGGCGGCCGGATACAATCAGCCCCAGCATTTT.

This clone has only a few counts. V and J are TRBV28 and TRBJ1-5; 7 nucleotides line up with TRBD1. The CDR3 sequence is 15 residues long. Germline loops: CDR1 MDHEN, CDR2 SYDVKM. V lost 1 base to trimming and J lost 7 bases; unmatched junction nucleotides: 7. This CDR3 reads CASSLSPGGRQPQHF. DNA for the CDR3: TGTGCCAGCAGTTTATCCCCAGGGGGACGACAGCCCCAGCATTTT. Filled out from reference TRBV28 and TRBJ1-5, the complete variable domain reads DVKVTQSSRYLVKRTGEKVFLECVQDMDHENMFWYRQDPGLGLRLIYFSYDVKMKEKGDIPEGYSVSREKKERFSLILESASTNQTSMYLCASSLSPGGRQPQHFGDGTRLSIL.

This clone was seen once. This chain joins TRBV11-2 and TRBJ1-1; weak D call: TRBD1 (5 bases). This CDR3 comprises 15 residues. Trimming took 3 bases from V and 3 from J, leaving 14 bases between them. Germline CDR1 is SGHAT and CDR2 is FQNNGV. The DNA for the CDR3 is TGTGCCAGCAGCTTGCGGGGGTCTGGGTACACTGAAGCTTTCTTT. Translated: CASSLRGSGYTEAFF.

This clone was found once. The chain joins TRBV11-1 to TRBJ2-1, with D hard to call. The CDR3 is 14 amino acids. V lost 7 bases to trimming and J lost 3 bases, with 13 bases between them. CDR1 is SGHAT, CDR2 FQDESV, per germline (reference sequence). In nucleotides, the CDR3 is TGTGCCAGCACTCCTCGACTGGGCTACAATGAGCAGTTCTTC. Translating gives CASTPRLGYNEQFF.

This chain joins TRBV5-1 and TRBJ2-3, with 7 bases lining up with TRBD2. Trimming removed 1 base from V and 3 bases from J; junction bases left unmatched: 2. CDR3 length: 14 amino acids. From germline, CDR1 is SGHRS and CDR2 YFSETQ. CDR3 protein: CASSLWGGTDTQYF. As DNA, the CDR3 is TGCGCCAGCAGCTTGTGGGGGGGGACAGATACGCAGTATTTT.

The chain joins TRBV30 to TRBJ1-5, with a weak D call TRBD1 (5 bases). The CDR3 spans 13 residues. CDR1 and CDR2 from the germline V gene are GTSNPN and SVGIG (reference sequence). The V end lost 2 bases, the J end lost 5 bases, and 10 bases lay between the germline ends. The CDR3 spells CAWSSAGYQPQHF. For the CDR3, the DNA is TGTGCCTGGAGTTCGGCAGGGTATCAGCCCCAGCATTTT.